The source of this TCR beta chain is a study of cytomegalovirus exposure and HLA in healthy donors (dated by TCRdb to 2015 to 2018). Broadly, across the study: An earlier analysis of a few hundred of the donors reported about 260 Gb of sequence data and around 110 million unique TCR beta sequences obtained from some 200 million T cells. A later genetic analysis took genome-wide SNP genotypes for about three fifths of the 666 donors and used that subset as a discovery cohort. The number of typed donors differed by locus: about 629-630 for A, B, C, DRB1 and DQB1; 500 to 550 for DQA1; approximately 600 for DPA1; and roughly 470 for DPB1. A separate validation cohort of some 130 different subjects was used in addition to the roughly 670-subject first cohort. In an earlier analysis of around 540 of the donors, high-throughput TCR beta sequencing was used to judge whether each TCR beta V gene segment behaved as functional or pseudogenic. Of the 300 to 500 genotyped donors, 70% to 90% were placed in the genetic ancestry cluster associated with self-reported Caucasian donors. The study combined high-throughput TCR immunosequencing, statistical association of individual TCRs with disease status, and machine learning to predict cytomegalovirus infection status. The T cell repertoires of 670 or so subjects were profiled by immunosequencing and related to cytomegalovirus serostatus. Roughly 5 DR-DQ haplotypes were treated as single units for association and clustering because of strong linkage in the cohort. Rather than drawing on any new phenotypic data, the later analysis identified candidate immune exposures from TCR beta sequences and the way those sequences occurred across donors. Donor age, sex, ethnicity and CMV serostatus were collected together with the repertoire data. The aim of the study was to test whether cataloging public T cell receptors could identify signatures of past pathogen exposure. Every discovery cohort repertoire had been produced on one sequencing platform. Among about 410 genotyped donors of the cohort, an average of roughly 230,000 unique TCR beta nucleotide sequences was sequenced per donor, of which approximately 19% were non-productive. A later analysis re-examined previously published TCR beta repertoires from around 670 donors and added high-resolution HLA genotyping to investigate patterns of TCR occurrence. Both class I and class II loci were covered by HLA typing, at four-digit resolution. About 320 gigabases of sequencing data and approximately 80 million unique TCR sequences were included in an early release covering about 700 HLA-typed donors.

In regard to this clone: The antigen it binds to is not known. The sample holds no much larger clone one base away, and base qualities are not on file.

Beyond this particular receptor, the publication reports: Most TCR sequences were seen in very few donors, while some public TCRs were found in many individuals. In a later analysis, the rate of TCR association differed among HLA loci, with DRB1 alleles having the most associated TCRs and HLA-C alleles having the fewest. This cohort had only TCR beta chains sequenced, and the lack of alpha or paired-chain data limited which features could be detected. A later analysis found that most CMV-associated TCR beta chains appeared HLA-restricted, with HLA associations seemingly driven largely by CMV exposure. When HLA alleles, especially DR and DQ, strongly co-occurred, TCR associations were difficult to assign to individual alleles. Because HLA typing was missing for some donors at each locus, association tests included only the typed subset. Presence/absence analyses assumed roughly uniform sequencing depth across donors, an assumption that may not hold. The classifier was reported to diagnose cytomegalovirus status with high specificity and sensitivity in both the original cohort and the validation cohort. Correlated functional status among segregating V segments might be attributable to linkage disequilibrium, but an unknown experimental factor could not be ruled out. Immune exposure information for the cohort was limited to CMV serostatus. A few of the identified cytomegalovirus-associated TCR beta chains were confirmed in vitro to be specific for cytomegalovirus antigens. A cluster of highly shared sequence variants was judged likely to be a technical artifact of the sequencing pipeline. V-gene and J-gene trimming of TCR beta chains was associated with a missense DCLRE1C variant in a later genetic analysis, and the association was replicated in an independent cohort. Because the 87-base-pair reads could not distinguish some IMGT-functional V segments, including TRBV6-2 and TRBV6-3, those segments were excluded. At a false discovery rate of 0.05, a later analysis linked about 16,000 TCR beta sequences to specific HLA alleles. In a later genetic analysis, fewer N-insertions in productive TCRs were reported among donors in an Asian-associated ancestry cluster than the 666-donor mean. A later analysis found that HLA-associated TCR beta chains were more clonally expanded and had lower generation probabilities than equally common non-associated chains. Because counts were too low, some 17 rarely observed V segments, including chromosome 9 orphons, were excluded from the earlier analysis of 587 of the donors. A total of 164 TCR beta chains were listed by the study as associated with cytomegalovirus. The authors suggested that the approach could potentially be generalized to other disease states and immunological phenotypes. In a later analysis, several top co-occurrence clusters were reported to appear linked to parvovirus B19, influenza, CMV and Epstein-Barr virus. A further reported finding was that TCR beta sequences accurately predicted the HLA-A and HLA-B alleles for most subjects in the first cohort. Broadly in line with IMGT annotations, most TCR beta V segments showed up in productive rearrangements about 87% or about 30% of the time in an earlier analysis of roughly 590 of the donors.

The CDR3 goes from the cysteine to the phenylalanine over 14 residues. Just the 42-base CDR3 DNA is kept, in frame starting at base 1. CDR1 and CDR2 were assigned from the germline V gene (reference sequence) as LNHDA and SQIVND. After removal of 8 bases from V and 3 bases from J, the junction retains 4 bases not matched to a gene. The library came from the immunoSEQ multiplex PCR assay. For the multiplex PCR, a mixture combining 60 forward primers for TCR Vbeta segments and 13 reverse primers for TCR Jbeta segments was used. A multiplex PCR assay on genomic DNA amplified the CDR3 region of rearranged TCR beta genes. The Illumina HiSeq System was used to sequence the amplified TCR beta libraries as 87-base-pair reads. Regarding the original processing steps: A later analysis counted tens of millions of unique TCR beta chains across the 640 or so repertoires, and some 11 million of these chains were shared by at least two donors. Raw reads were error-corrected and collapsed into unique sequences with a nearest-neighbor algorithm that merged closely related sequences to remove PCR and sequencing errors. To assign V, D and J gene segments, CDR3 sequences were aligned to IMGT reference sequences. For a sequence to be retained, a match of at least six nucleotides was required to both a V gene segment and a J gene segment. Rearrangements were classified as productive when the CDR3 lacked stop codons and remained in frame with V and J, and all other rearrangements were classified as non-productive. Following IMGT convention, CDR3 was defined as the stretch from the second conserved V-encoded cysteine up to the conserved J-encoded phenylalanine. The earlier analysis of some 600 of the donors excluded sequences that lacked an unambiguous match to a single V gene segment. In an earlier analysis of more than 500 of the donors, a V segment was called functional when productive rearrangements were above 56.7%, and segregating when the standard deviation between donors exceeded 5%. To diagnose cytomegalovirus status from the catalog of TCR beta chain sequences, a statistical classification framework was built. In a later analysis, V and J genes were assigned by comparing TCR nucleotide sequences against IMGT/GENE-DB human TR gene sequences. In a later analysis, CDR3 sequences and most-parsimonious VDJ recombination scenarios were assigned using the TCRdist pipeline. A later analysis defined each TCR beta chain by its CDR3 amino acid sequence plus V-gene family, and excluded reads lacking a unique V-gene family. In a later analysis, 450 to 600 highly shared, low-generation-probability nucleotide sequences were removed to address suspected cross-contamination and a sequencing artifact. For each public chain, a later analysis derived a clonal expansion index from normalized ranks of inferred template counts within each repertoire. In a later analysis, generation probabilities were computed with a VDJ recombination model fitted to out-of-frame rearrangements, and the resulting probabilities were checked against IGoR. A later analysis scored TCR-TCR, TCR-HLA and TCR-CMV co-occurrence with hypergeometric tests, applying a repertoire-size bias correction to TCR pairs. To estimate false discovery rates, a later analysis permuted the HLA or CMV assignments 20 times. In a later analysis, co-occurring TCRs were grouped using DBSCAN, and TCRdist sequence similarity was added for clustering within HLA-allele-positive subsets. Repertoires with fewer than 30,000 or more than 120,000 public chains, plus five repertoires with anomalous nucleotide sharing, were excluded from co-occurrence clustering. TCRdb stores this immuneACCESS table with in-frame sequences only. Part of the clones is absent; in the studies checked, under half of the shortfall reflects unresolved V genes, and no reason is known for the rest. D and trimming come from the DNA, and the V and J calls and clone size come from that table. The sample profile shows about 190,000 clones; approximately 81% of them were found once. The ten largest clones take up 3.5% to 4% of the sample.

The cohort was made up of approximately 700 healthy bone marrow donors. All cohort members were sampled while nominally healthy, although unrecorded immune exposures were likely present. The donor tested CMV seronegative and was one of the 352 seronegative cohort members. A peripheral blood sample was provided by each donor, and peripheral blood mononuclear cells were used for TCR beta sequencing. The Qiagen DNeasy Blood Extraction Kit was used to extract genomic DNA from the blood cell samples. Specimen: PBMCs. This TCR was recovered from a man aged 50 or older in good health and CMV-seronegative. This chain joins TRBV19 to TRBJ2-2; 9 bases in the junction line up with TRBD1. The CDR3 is CASVDRGDTGELFF. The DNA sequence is TGTGCCAGTGTAGACAGGGGGGACACCGGGGAGCTGTTTTTT. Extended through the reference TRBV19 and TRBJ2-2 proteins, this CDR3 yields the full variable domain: DGGITQSPKYLFRKEGQNVTLSCEQNLNHDAMYWYRQDPGQGLRLIYYSQIVNDFQKGDIAEGYSVSREKKESFPLTVTSAQKNPTAFYLCASVDRGDTGELFFGEGSRLTVL.